This T cell receptor (beta chain) was observed in a study of control samples from healthy donors and cancer patients. Using immunoSEQ multiplex PCR, the repertoire was profiled, and TCRdb retains in-frame clones only, with some absent. The sample contains approximately 86,000 clones, under 90% of which appear only once. V lost 4 bases and J lost 2, with 14 bases in between. Germline loops: CDR1 LGHNA, CDR2 YSLEER. The CDR3 has 15 residues. The chain carries TRBV4-3 and TRBJ1-2; no reliable D call. This receptor was identified in a woman in her forties in good health. Sequencing used blood. CDR3 sequence: CASSPDGGMNYGYTF. CDR3 sequence (DNA): TGCGCCAGCAGCCCAGACGGAGGGATGAACTATGGCTACACCTTC.